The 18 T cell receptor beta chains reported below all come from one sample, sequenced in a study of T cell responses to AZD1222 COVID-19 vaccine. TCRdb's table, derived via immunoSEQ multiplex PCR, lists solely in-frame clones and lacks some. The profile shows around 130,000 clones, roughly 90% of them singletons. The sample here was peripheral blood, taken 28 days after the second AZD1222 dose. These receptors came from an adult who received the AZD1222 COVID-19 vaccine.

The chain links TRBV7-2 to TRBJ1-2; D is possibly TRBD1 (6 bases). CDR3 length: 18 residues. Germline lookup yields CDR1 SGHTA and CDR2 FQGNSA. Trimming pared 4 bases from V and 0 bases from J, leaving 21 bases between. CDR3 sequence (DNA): TGTGCCAGCAGCTGGTCCGGGAGAAAGGGGGGGGCTAACTATGGCTACACCTTC. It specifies CASSWSGRKGGANYGYTF. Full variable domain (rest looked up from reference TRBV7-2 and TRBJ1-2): GAGVSQSPSNKVTEKGKDVELRCDPISGHTALYWYRQSLGQGLEFLIYFQGNSAPDKSGLPSDRFSAERTGGSVSTLTIQRTQQEDSAVYLCASSWSGRKGGANYGYTFGSGTRLTVV.

The CDR3 spells CASNPPDRPGYTF. In DNA, the CDR3 is TGTGCCAGCAACCCCCCGGACAGGCCTGGCTACACCTTC. The rearrangement joins TRBV19 to TRBJ1-2; the match to TRBD1 covers 7 bases. V gave up 9 bases and J gave up 7 bases; unmatched junction bases: 11. The CDR3 has 13 amino acids. Germline V CDR1 and CDR2: LNHDA, SQIVND (reference sequence).

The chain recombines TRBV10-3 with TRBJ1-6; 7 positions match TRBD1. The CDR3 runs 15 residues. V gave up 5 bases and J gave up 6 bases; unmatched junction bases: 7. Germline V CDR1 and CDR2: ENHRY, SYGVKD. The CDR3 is CAISSTGDPNSPLHF. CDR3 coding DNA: TGTGCCATCAGTTCTACAGGGGACCCTAATTCACCCCTCCACTTT.

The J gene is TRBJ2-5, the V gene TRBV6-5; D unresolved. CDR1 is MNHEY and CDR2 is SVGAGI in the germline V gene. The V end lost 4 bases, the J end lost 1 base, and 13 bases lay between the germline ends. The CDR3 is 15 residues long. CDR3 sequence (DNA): TGTGCCAGCAGTTTGCTTCCGCGCCCCCAAGAGACCCAGTACTTC. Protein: CASSLLPRPQETQYF.

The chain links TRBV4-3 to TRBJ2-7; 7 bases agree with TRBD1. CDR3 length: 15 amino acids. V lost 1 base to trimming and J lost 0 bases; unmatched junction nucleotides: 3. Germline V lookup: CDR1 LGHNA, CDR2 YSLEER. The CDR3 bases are TGCGCCAGCAGCCAAGTGGGACAGAGCTCCTACGAGCAGTACTTC. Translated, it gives CASSQVGQSSYEQYF.

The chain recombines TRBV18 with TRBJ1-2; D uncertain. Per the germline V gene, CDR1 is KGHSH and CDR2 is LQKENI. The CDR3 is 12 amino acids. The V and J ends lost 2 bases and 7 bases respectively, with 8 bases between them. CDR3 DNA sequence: TGTGCCAGCTCACCAGGGGTAGGTGGCTACACCTTC. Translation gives CASSPGVGGYTF.

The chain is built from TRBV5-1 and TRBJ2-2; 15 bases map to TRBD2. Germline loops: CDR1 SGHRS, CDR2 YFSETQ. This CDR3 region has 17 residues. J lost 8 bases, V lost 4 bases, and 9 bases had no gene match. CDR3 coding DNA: TGCGCCAGCAGCCCCGGACTAGCGGGGGGGTTGGCTGGGGAGCTGTTTTTT. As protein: CASSPGLAGGLAGELFF.

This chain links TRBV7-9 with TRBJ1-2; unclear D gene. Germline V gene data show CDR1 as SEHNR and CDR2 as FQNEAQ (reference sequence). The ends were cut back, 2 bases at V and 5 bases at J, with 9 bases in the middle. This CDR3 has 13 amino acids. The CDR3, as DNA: TGTGCCAGCAGCTTAACCCCTCAGTATGGCTACACCTTC. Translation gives CASSLTPQYGYTF. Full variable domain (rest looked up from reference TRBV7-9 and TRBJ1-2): DTGVSQNPRHKITKRGQNVTFRCDPISEHNRLYWYRQTLGQGPEFLTYFQNEAQLEKSRLLSDRFSAERPKGSFSTLEIQRTEQGDSAMYLCASSLTPQYGYTFGSGTRLTVV.

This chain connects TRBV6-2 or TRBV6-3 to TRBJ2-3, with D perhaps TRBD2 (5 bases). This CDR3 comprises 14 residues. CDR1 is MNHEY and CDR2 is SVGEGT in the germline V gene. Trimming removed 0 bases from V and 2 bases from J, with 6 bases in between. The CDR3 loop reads CASSYSGVTDTQYF. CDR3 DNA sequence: TGTGCCAGCAGTTACTCCGGGGTCACAGATACGCAGTATTTT.

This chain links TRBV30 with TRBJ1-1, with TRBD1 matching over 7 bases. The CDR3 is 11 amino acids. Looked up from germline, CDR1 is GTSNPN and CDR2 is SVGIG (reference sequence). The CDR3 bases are TGTGCTTTACACAGGGGAATCAAAGCTTTCTTT. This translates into CALHRGIKAFF.

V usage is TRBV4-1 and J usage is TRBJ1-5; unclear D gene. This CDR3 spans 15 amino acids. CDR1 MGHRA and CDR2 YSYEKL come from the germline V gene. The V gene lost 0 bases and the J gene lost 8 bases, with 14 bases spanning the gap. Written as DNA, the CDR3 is TGCGCCAGCAGCCAAGATGCGGGCGGCGATGAGCCCCAGCATTTT. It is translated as CASSQDAGGDEPQHF.

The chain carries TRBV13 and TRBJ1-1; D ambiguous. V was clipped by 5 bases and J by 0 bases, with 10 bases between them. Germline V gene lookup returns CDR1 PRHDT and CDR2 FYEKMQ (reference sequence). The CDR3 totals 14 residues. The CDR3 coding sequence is TGTGCCAGCAGCCACCAGACAATGAACACTGAAGCTTTCTTT. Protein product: CASSHQTMNTEAFF.

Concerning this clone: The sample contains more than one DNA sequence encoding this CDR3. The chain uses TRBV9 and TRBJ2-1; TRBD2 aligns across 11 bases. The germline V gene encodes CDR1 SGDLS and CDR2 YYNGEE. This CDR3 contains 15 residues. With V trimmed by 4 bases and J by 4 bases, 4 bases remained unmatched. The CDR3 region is CASSPRLAGYNEQFF. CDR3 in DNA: TGTGCCAGCAGCCCCCGACTAGCGGGGTACAATGAGCAGTTCTTC.

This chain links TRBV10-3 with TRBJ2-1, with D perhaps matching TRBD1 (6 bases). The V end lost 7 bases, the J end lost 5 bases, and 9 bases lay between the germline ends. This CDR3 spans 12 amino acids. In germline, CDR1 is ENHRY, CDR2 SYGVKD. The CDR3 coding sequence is TGTGCCATCATGGGGGCCGACAATGAGCAGTTCTTC. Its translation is CAIMGADNEQFF.

CDR3 protein: CASSFTGRSDTEAFF. The CDR3 nucleotides are TGTGCCAGCAGCTTTACAGGGCGAAGCGACACTGAAGCTTTCTTT. The rearrangement links TRBV11-3 to TRBJ1-1; a weak D match, TRBD1 (6 bases). CDR1 SGHNT and CDR2 YENEEA come from the germline V gene. The length of the CDR3 is 15 residues. V was trimmed by 3 bases and J by 3 bases, leaving 14 bases between them.

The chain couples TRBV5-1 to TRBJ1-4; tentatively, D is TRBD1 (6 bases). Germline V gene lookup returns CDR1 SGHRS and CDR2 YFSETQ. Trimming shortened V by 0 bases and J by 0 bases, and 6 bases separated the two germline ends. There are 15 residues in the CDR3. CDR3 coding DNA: TGCGCCAGCAGCTTGGAGGGGGCAACTAATGAAAAACTGTTTTTT. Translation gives CASSLEGATNEKLFF.

The CDR3 sequence is CASRRGVDYEQYF. For the CDR3, the DNA is TGTGCCAGCAGGAGAGGGGTCGACTACGAGCAGTACTTC. The chain recombines TRBV25-1 with TRBJ2-7, with D tentatively TRBD1 or TRBD2 (5 bases each). V lost 6 bases and J lost 3, with 12 bases in between. The CDR3 sequence is 13 residues long. Per the germline V gene, CDR1 is MGHDK and CDR2 is SYGVNS.

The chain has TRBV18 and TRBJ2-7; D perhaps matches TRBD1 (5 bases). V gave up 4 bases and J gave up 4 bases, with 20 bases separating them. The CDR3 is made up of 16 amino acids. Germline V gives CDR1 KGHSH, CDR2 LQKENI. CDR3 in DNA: TGTGCCAGCTCACTGGGTGAAGCAGGGAAGGTTTACGAGCAGTACTTC. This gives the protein CASSLGEAGKVYEQYF.